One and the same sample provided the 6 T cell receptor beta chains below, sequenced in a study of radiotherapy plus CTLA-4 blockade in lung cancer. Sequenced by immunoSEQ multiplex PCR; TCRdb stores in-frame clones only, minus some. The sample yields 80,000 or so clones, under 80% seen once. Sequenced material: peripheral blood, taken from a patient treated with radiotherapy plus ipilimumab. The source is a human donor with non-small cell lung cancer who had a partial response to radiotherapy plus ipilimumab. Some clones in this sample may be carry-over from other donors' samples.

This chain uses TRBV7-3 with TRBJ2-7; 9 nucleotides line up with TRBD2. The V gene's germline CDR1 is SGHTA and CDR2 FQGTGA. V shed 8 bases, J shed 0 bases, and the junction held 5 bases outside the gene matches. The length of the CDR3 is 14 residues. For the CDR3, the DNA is TGTGCCAGCTCCAGCGGGGGGACCTCCTACGAGCAGTACTTC. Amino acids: CASSSGGTSYEQYF.

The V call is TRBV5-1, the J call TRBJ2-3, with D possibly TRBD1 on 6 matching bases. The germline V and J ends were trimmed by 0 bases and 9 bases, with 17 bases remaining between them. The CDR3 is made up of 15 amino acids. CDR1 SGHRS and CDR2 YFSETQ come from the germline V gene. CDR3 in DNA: TGCGCCAGCAGCTTGGGGGCCGGGACACAAAGGACGCAGTATTTT. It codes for CASSLGAGTQRTQYF.

CDR3 sequence reads: CASSPGRGTQHF. The CDR3 DNA reads as TGTGCCAGCAGTCCCGGGAGGGGAACCCAGCATTTT. The V call is TRBV2, the J call TRBJ1-5; a possible D gene is TRBD1 (5 bases). In germline, CDR1 is SNHLY, CDR2 FYNNEI. V lost 5 bases and J 11 bases, leaving 13 bases between the germline ends. This CDR3 has 12 residues.

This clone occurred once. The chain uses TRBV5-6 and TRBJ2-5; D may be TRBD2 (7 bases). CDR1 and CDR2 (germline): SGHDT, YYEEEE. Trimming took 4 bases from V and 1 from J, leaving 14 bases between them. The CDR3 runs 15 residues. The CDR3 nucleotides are TGTGCCAGCAGCGGGGAGGGGGGTCCCCAAGAGACCCAGTACTTC. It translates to CASSGEGGPQETQYF.

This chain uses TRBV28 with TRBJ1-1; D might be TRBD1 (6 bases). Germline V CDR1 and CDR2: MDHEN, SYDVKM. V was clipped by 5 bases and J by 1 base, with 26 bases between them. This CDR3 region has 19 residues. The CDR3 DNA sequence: TGTGCCAGCAGTCCCCCCCTGGGGGGGCTCATGGGCCCGAACACTGAAGCTTTCTTT. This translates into CASSPPLGGLMGPNTEAFF.

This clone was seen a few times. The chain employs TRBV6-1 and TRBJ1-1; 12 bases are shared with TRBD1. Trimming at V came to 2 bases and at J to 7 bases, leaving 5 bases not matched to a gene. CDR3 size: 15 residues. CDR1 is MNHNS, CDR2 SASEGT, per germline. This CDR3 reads CASSEPGQGAIEAFF. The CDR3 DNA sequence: TGTGCCAGCAGTGAACCGGGACAGGGGGCTATTGAAGCTTTCTTT.